Listed here are 25 T cell receptor beta chains from one sample, sequenced in a study of T cells in Graves' hyperthyroidism and ophthalmopathy. Amplification yielded TCR beta CDR3 regions, with RNA transcripts as the source. First-round RT-PCR of the TCR CDR3 relied on the HTBI primer set. TCRdb ran MiXCR on the multiplex PCR reads and lists one entry per CDR3 protein. This table holds some 690,000 distinct CDR3 sequences, 15% to 20% found once. The sample consisted of blood. Receptors originate from a man aged 45-65 years with Graves' hyperthyroidism.

At least ten counts were recorded for this clonotype. This chain uses TRBV12-5 with TRBJ2-3; 8 positions match TRBD1. J lost 3 bases, V lost 0 bases, and 5 bases had no gene match. This CDR3 is 16 amino acids long. Germline V gene lookup returns CDR1 LGHNT and CDR2 FRNRAP. The CDR3 is CASGLVQGGLTDTQYF. CDR3 nucleotide sequence: TGTGCTAGTGGTTTGGTACAGGGGGGACTTACAGATACGCAGTATTTT.

In its sample, this clonotype was seen many times. The chain employs TRBV6-1 and TRBJ1-2, with 8 bases lining up with TRBD1. Trimming removed 6 bases from V and 0 bases from J; junction bases left unmatched: 9. This CDR3 spans 16 amino acids. Germline CDR1 is MNHNS and CDR2 is SASEGT. CDR3 DNA sequence: TGTGCCAGCAGGGACACAGGGGGAAAAGCTAACTATGGCTACACCTTC. Encoded protein: CASRDTGGKANYGYTF.

A few counts support this clonotype. The CDR3 DNA reads TGTGCCAGCAGCCCGAGGGGGGGGAGTACCGGGGAGCTGTTTTTT. Translating it yields CASSPRGGSTGELFF. The gene calls are TRBV5-6 and TRBJ2-2; maybe TRBD2 (7 bases). The germline CDR1 and CDR2 sequences are SGHDT and YYEEEE. V was shortened by 4 bases and J by 5 bases, with 15 bases between the two germline ends. CDR3 length: 15 residues.

At least ten counts were recorded for this clonotype. This chain uses TRBV27 with TRBJ1-5; D is uncertain. Germline assignment: CDR1 MNHEY and CDR2 SMNVEV (reference sequence). The CDR3 loop spans 14 amino acids. V was cut by 0 bases and J by 7 bases, with 10 bases left in between. CDR3 nucleotide sequence: TGTGCCAGCAGTTTATCGTTTGTGGGGCAGCCCCAGCATTTT. This translates into CASSLSFVGQPQHF.

This clonotype has just one count. A much larger clone is a single base away; this may be a read error. This likely comes from a read error, as the CDR3 has no conserved phenylalanine or tryptophan at its end. The J gene is TRBJ2-5, the V gene TRBV28; D not resolved. Germline lookup yields CDR1 MDHEN and CDR2 SYDVKM. V shed 7 bases and J shed 7 bases, with 10 bases lying between them. The length of the CDR3 is 11 residues. The CDR3 DNA sequence: TGTGCCAGCATCTTCTTGGGGACCCAGTACCTC. Its translation: CASIFLGTQYL.

In its sample, this clonotype was seen a few times. V and J are TRBV30 and TRBJ2-3, with 11 nucleotides matching TRBD2. This CDR3 is built from 15 residues. V gave up 2 bases and J gave up 1 base; unmatched junction bases: 2. CDR1 is GTSNPN, CDR2 SVGIG, per germline (reference sequence). CDR3: CAWSPLAGGTDTQYF. As DNA, the CDR3 is TGTGCCTGGAGTCCACTAGCGGGAGGCACAGATACGCAGTATTTT.

The chain recombines TRBV6-1 with TRBJ1-1; 7 nucleotides match TRBD1. This CDR3 is built from 15 residues. The germline V gene encodes CDR1 MNHNS and CDR2 SASEGT. The ends lost 7 bases at V and 5 bases at J; junction bases unmatched: 13. DNA for the CDR3: TGTGCCAGCAAGGGAAGTGAGGGGGCGAGGACTGAAGCTTTCTTT. Amino acids: CASKGSEGARTEAFF.

This clonotype was picked up a small number of times. The V and J genes are TRBV7-9 and TRBJ2-5; D call uncertain. Between the trimmed V and J ends, which lost 2 bases and 0 bases, there was a span of 10 bases. CDR3 length equals 15 residues. Germline V gene data show CDR1 as SEHNR and CDR2 as FQNEAQ (reference sequence). CDR3 sequence: CASSLIYGYQETQYF. In DNA, the CDR3 is TGTGCCAGCAGCTTAATTTACGGTTACCAAGAGACCCAGTACTTC.

A remark on this clonotype: With a much larger clone just one base away, this may be a read error. V and J are TRBV3-1 and TRBJ2-6; a possible D gene is TRBD2 (5 bases). Trimming removed 3 bases from V and 4 bases from J, with 10 bases in between. CDR3 length: 15 residues. Germline lookup yields CDR1 LGHDT and CDR2 YNNKEL (reference sequence). Here the CDR3 reads CASSHRRAGANVLTF. CDR3 DNA sequence: TGTGCCAGCAGCCATCGGCGGGCCGGGGCCAACGTCCTGACTTTC.

This clonotype was observed at least ten times. The CDR3 loop is CASSFAEIYTDTQYF. The CDR3 nucleotides are TGTGCCAGCAGTTTCGCAGAAATCTACACAGATACGCAGTATTTT. The rearrangement uses TRBV12-3 or TRBV12-4 and TRBJ2-3; D is ambiguous. Trimming stripped 3 bases from V and 2 bases from J, with 12 bases between. This CDR3 region has 15 residues.

The rearrangement joins TRBV20-1 to TRBJ2-7; D gene uncertain. The CDR3 contains 11 residues. Germline loops: CDR1 DFQATT, CDR2 SNEGSKA (reference sequence). Deletions cut 3 bases from V and 6 bases from J, with 9 bases between. CDR3: CSASPIVEQYF. CDR3 nucleotide sequence: TGCAGTGCTAGCCCTATAGTCGAGCAGTACTTC.

This clonotype was seen at least ten times. The chain combines TRBV28 with TRBJ1-2; TRBD1 might be the D (5 bases). This CDR3 contains 13 residues. Germline assignment: CDR1 MDHEN and CDR2 SYDVKM. Trimming took off 10 bases at V and 4 bases at J, with 16 bases between the two ends. For the CDR3, the DNA is TGTGCCACCAAGTTGACAGCCCGCTATGGCTACACCTTC. It specifies CATKLTARYGYTF.

This clonotype was seen at least ten times. The rearrangement joins TRBV7-2 to TRBJ2-7; 8 bases agree with TRBD2. This CDR3 has 15 residues. Germline CDR1 is SGHTA and CDR2 is FQGNSA. V gave up 1 base and J gave up 2 bases; unmatched junction bases: 4. The CDR3 loop is CASSLEVGRAYEQYF. DNA for the CDR3: TGTGCCAGCAGCTTAGAAGTCGGGAGGGCCTACGAGCAGTACTTC.

This clonotype was seen many times. CDR3 sequence: CASSSSSAGYGYTF. In DNA form, the CDR3 reads TGTGCCAGCAGTTCCAGTTCGGCGGGATATGGCTACACCTTC. This rearrangement joins TRBV12-3 or TRBV12-4 to TRBJ1-2; D gene ambiguous. V lost 4 bases and J lost 5, with 14 bases in between. The CDR3 extends over 14 amino acids.

The chain has TRBV6-2 or TRBV6-3 and TRBJ2-2; TRBD2 matches 8 bases. The CDR3 is 17 residues long. CDR1 and CDR2 (germline): MNHEY, SVGEGT. J was trimmed by 5 bases and V by 2 bases; bases with no gene match: 10. The CDR3 sequence is CASSYGGAGERTGELFF. The CDR3 DNA reads TGTGCCAGCAGTTACGGGGGAGCGGGAGAAAGAACCGGGGAGCTGTTTTTT.

This clonotype was seen repeatedly, ten times or more. V and J are TRBV12-3 or TRBV12-4 and TRBJ1-1; D possibly corresponds to TRBD1 (5 bases). Trimming removed 5 bases from V and 0 bases from J, with 13 bases in between. CDR3 size: 15 residues. The DNA of the CDR3 is TGTGCCAGCAGTCCTCGGACACAGATGAACACTGAAGCTTTCTTT. This sequence encodes CASSPRTQMNTEAFF.

This clonotype was seen ten or more times. This chain joins TRBV7-2 and TRBJ2-5; 8 bases line up with TRBD2. Trimming at V came to 5 bases and at J to 4 bases, leaving 6 bases not matched to a gene. The CDR3 has 14 residues. Germline assignment: CDR1 SGHTA and CDR2 FQGNSA. The CDR3 loop reads CASSRAGVAETQYF. Here the CDR3 DNA reads TGTGCCAGCAGCCGAGCGGGAGTGGCAGAGACCCAGTACTTC.

This clonotype was picked up a small number of times. The chain couples TRBV5-1 to TRBJ2-7; D unresolved. V was pared by 1 base and J by 0 bases, with 8 bases between. Germline V lookup: CDR1 SGHRS, CDR2 YFSETQ. This CDR3 is 14 amino acids long. CDR3 protein: CASSLSSNSYEQYF. The CDR3 DNA sequence: TGCGCCAGCAGCTTGTCTTCCAACTCCTACGAGCAGTACTTC. Full variable domain (outside the CDR3, taken from reference TRBV5-1 and TRBJ2-7): KAGVTQTPRYLIKTRGQQVTLSCSPISGHRSVSWYQQTPGQGLQFLFEYFSETQRNKGNFPGRFSGRQFSNSRSEMNVSTLELGDSALYLCASSLSSNSYEQYFGPGTRLTVT.

This clonotype was picked up many times. The V call is TRBV2, the J call TRBJ1-5, with a possible D match to TRBD1 (5 bases). Germline loops: CDR1 SNHLY, CDR2 FYNNEI. The CDR3 length is 19 residues. V dropped 5 bases and J dropped 0 bases, with 23 bases sitting between them. The CDR3 is CASSSSMETERYSNQPQHF. The CDR3 region has the DNA TGTGCCAGCAGTTCGTCCATGGAGACAGAAAGATATAGCAATCAGCCCCAGCATTTT.

This CDR3 reads CSVTYNEQFF. The CDR3 DNA sequence: TGCAGTGTAACGTACAATGAGCAGTTCTTC. J is TRBJ2-1 and V is TRBV20-1; D gene ambiguous. This CDR3 has 10 amino acids. Trimming stripped 7 bases from V and 4 bases from J, with 5 bases between. The germline gives CDR1 DFQATT, CDR2 SNEGSKA (reference sequence).

This clonotype was detected ten times or more. This rearrangement joins TRBV27 to TRBJ2-7; TRBD2 matches at 8 bases. Germline V lookup: CDR1 MNHEY, CDR2 SMNVEV (reference sequence). J gave up 1 base and V 0 bases, and 2 bases lay outside the gene matches. The CDR3 covers 15 residues. The DNA for the CDR3 is TGTGCCAGCAGTTTATCGGGACTAGGGTCCTACGAGCAGTACTTC. Encoded protein: CASSLSGLGSYEQYF.

The table lists this clonotype with many counts. This sequence joins TRBV28 and TRBJ1-6; 9 bases are shared with TRBD1. Trimming took 6 bases from V and 10 from J; bases not matched to a gene: 10. Germline V gene lookup returns CDR1 MDHEN and CDR2 SYDVKM. The CDR3 totals 15 residues. The CDR3 region is CASSPPRTGVSPLHF. DNA of the CDR3: TGTGCCAGCAGCCCCCCCCGGACAGGGGTATCACCCCTCCACTTT.

The chain is built from TRBV6-1 and TRBJ2-1; 8 bases are shared with TRBD2. The CDR3 spans 15 residues. Per the germline V gene, CDR1 is MNHNS and CDR2 is SASEGT. The trim removed 2 bases at V and 12 bases at J, leaving 12 bases unmatched. CDR3 amino acids: CASSERASGPVGQFF. The CDR3 bases are TGTGCCAGCAGTGAACGGGCTAGCGGGCCCGTAGGGCAGTTCTTC.

This clonotype was counted a few times. The chain has TRBV19 and TRBJ2-3; 9 nucleotides line up with TRBD1. This CDR3 contains 16 residues. J lost 1 base, V lost 3 bases, and 5 bases had no gene match. From germline, CDR1 is LNHDA and CDR2 SQIVND (reference sequence). The CDR3 protein is CASSMFGTGRTDTQYF. The CDR3 nucleotides read TGTGCCAGTAGTATGTTCGGGACAGGGCGCACAGATACGCAGTATTTT. Full variable domain (remainder filled in from reference TRBV19 and TRBJ2-3): DGGITQSPKYLFRKEGQNVTLSCEQNLNHDAMYWYRQDPGQGLRLIYYSQIVNDFQKGDIAEGYSVSREKKESFPLTVTSAQKNPTAFYLCASSMFGTGRTDTQYFGPGTRLTVL.

This clonotype appeared a few times. The gene calls are TRBV20-1 and TRBJ2-7; 10 bases map to TRBD2. The CDR3 is made up of 13 amino acids. The trim removed 2 bases at V and 7 bases at J, leaving 5 bases unmatched. Germline assignment: CDR1 DFQATT and CDR2 SNEGSKA (reference sequence). CDR3 sequence (DNA): TGCAGTGCTAGAAGGCTAGCGGGAGAAGAGCAGTACTTC. Residues: CSARRLAGEEQYF.